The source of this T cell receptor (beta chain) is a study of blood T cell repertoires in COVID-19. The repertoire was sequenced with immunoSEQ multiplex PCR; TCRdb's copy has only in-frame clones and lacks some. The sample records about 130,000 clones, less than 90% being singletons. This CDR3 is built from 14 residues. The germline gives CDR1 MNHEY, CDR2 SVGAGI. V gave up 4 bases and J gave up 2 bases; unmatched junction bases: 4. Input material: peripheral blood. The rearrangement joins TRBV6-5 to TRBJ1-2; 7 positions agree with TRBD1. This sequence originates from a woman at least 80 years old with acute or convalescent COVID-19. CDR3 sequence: CASSFDRANYGYTF. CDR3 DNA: TGTGCCAGCAGTTTCGACAGGGCGAACTATGGCTACACCTTC.